This TCR beta chain was sequenced during a study of T cell changes during pregnancy in multiple sclerosis. Losses at the gene ends were 4 bases for V and 2 bases for J; bases not matched to a gene: 6. Germline V gene data show CDR1 as LGHNT and CDR2 as FRNRAP. The length of the CDR3 is 16 residues. Clones were sequenced by immunoSEQ multiplex PCR, and TCRdb holds only the in-frame ones, with some missing. The table lists some 49,000 clones, 92% of them singletons, with 0.37% in the top ten. This TCR was sampled from a female donor in good health, enrolled as a control in a pregnancy study. The V call is TRBV12-5, the J call TRBJ1-5; 9 bases fit TRBD1. The source material was CD4+ T cells from peripheral blood mononuclear cells, sampled in the second trimester of pregnancy. The CDR3 here is CASGWTGAQGNQPQHF. In DNA, the CDR3 is TGTGCTAGTGGTTGGACAGGGGCCCAGGGCAATCAGCCCCAGCATTTT.